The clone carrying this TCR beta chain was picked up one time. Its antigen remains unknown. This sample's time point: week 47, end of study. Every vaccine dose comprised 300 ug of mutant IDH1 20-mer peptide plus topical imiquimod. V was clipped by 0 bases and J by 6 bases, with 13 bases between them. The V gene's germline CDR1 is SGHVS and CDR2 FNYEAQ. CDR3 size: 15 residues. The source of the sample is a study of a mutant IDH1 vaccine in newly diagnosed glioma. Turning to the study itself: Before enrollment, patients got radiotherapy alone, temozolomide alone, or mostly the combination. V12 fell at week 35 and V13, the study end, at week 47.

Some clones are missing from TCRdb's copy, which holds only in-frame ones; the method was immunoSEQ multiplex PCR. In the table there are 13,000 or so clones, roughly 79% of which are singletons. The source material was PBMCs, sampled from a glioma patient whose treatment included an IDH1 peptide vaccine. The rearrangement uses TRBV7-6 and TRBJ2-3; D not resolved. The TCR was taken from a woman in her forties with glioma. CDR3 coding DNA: TGTGCCAGCAGCTTAGCTGGTGGACCCCAGGATACGCAGTATTTT. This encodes CASSLAGGPQDTQYF.